In this sample, the clone carrying this T cell receptor beta chain turned up many times. What it binds is unknown. Documented time point: newly diagnosed GD, antithyroid drugs for less than 3 months. PBMC-derived RNA was used for the TCR library. Arm-PCR of CDR3 regions and iRepertoire HTBI primers were used to build TCR beta libraries. Per the authors' pipeline: Detected in the samples were around 62 TRBV and more than 11 TRBJ segments. TCRdb re-called the multiplex PCR reads with MiXCR, one entry per CDR3 protein. For this entry, the V and J calls and clone size follow TCRdb and not the study's own pipeline. The table records 500,000 or so distinct CDR3 sequences, about 16% of them present only once. The CDR3 has 12 residues. Germline V gives CDR1 SQVTM, CDR2 ANQGSEA. The V end lost 3 bases, the J end lost 5 bases, and 10 bases lay between the germline ends. The sample originates from a study of regulatory T cells in long-lasting Graves disease.

Study-level results: Persistent disease preferred TRBV28, TRBJ1-2 and TRBJ2-5.

In addition, the sample was reused for a study of T cells in Graves' hyperthyroidism and ophthalmopathy. That paper states: The HTBI primer set was used in a first-round RT-PCR of the TCR CDR3.

The material sequenced was peripheral blood mononuclear cells (PBMCs), taken at new diagnosis, from a patient treated with antithyroid drugs. This clonotype was obtained from a woman aged 40-65 years with Graves disease. The chain uses TRBV29-1 and TRBJ1-1; D is ambiguous. In DNA form, the CDR3 reads TGCAGCGTTGACGAGGTTAGGACTGAAGCTTTCTTT. This gives the protein CSVDEVRTEAFF.